This T cell receptor (beta chain) was identified in a study of T cells in Graves' hyperthyroidism and ophthalmopathy. Whole-study findings and limits: Expanded thyroid clonotypes (above 0.001) were mostly also found in blood.

V shed 5 bases and J 3 bases; nucleotides not matched to a gene: 10. This CDR3 is 17 amino acids long. CDR1 is KGHDR, CDR2 SFDVKD, per germline. As to this clonotype: Its antigen remains unknown.

The investigators amplified TCR beta CDR3 regions from RNA transcripts. The TCR CDR3 first-round RT-PCR relied on the HTBI primer set. One entry per CDR3 protein, called by TCRdb with MiXCR from the multiplex PCR reads. The sample has about 300,000 distinct CDR3 sequences; around 16% are singletons. The patients, who ranged from 18 to 65 in age, presented with newly diagnosed hyperthyroidism lasting under 2 months. Diagnostic assessment was based on clinical symptoms, serum thyroxine and TRAb, thyroid ultrasound and orbital computed tomography. Sequencing was done on a sample of blood. This clonotype originated in a man younger than 40 with Graves' hyperthyroidism. The chain recombines TRBV24-1 with TRBJ2-5, with TRBD2 matching over 11 bases. The CDR3 loop reads CATSAPRLTSGEETQYF. CDR3 DNA: TGTGCCACCAGTGCTCCCCGTTTGACTAGCGGGGAAGAGACCCAGTACTTC.